This T cell receptor (beta chain) was recovered during a study of blood T cell repertoires in COVID-19. Study information: There were acute and convalescent COVID-19 samples, and they came from the United States, Italy and Spain. Sample material is recorded as cDNA or gDNA derived from T cells, B-cell-depleted T cells, or PBMCs.

Authors' data handling: Reference gene primer amplification in the assay estimated nucleated cell counts. Generated by immunoSEQ multiplex PCR, the TCRdb table keeps only in-frame clones and is missing some. Clone size and V and J calls were adopted from that table, with D and trimming inferred from the DNA. This table holds more than 95,000 clones, 90% found once. In this sample, this clone turned up many times. This same CDR3 is encoded by further DNA sequences in the sample. From germline, CDR1 is SGHVS and CDR2 FNYEAQ. V was pared by 3 bases and J by 4 bases, with 8 bases of the junction left unmatched. The length of the CDR3 is 15 residues.

Source material: peripheral blood. The J gene is TRBJ1-1, the V gene TRBV7-6; TRBD1 aligns across 7 bases. This TCR derives from a man aged 60 to 69 with acute or convalescent COVID-19. The CDR3 DNA reads as TGTGCCAGCAGCTTCCAAACAGGGGAGGTCACTGAAGCTTTCTTT. This translates into CASSFQTGEVTEAFF. The whole variable domain, filled in from reference TRBV7-6 and TRBJ1-1, reads GAGVSQSPRYKVTKRGQDVALRCDPISGHVSLYWYRQALGQGPEFLTYFNYEAQQDKSGLPNDRFSAERPEGSISTLTIQRTEQRDSAMYRCASSFQTGEVTEAFFGQGTRLTVV.